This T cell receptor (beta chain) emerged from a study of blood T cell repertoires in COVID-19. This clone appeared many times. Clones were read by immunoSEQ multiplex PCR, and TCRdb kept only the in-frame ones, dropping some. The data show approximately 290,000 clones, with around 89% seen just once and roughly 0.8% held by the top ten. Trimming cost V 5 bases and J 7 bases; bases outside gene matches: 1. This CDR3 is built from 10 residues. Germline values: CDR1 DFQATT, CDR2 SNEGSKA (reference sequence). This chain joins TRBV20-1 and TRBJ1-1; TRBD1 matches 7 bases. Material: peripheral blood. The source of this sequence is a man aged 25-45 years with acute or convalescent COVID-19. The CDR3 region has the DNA TGCAGTGCTGGGACAGTTGAAGCTTTCTTT. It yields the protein CSAGTVEAFF.